One sample yielded the 4 T cell receptor beta chains listed below, sequenced in a study of siplizumab effects on memory and regulatory T cells (dated by TCRdb to between 2018 and 2020). Receptor amplification or capture employed the immunoSEQ multiplex PCR assay. The source is immuneACCESS, and TCRdb retained only in-frame sequences with V and J called. Part of the clones is not carried over; for the studies checked, unresolved V genes explain less than half of this, and the remainder is unexplained. Counted in this sample were some 110,000 clones; approximately 94% of them appeared once. The top ten clonotypes cover about 0.32% of the sample. The sequenced sample consisted of CD4+ T cells sorted from blood. These receptor sequences come from a human donor in good health.

Only one count was recorded for this clone. The V call is TRBV28, the J call TRBJ2-1; D not resolved. Germline CDR1 is MDHEN and CDR2 is SYDVKM. Trimming shortened V by 7 bases and J by 5 bases, and 12 bases separated the two germline ends. The CDR3 extends over 13 amino acids. The CDR3 is CASKSTVHNEQFF. The CDR3 DNA sequence: TGTGCCAGCAAAAGTACAGTCCACAATGAGCAGTTCTTC.

The chain joins TRBV6-5 to TRBJ1-5, with no clear D. Germline-derived CDR1 and CDR2 are MNHEY and SVGAGI. V lost 6 bases and J lost 3, with 9 bases in between. This CDR3 region has 13 residues. Written as DNA, the CDR3 is TGTGCCAGCAGGCGGAACCACAATCAGCCCCAGCATTTT. Translating it yields CASRRNHNQPQHF.

CDR3 sequence reads: CASSWGSGGSQEQYF. CDR3 DNA sequence: TGTGCCAGCAGCTGGGGTAGCGGGGGGTCCCAGGAGCAGTACTTC. This rearrangement joins TRBV11-1 to TRBJ2-7, with TRBD2 matching over 10 bases. Per germline, CDR1 SGHAT and CDR2 FQDESV (reference sequence). The CDR3 contains 15 residues. Trimming cost V 4 bases and J 7 bases; bases outside gene matches: 10.

This rearrangement joins TRBV9 to TRBJ2-4, with TRBD2 identical over 7 bases. This CDR3 comprises 14 residues. Germline V gene lookup returns CDR1 SGDLS and CDR2 YYNGEE. V shed 2 bases, J shed 1 base, and the junction held 0 bases outside the gene matches. The CDR3 sequence is CASSVGGAKNIQYF. The CDR3, as DNA: TGTGCCAGCAGCGTCGGGGGGGCCAAAAACATTCAGTACTTC.